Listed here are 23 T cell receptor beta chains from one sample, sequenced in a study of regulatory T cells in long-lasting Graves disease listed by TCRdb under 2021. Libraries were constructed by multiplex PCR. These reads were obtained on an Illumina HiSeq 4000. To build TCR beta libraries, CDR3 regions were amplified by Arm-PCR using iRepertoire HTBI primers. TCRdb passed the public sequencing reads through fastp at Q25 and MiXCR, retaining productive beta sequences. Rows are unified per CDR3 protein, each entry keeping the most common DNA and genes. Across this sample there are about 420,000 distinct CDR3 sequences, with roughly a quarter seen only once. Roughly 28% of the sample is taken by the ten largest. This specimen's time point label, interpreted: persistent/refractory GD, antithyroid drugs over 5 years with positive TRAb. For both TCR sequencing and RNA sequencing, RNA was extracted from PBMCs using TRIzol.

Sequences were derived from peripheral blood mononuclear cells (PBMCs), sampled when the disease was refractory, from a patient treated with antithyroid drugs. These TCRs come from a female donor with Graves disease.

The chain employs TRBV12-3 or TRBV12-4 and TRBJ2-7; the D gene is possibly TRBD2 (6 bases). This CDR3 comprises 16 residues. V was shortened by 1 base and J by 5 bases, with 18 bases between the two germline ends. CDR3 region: CASSLVGASESHEQYF. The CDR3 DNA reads TGTGCCAGCAGTTTAGTCGGGGCTAGCGAGAGCCACGAGCAGTACTTC.

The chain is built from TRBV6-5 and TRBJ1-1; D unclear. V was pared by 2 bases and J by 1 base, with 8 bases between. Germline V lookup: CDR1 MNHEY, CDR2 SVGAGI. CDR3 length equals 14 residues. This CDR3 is CASSYTVWNTEAFF. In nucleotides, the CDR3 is TGTGCCAGCAGTTACACGGTTTGGAACACTGAAGCTTTCTTT.

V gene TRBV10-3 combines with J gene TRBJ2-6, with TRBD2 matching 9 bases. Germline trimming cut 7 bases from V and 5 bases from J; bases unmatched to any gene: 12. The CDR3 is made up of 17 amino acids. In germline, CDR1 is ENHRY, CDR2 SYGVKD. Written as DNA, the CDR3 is TGTGCCATCATGGCGGGAGGGTCTAGGCCTAGGGCCAACGTCCTGACTTTC. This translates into CAIMAGGSRPRANVLTF.

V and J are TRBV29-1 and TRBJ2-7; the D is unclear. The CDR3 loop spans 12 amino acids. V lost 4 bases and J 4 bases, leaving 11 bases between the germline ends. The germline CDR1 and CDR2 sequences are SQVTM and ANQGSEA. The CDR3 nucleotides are TGCAGCGTTGCGATCTCCGGGTACGAGCAGTACTTC. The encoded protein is CSVAISGYEQYF.

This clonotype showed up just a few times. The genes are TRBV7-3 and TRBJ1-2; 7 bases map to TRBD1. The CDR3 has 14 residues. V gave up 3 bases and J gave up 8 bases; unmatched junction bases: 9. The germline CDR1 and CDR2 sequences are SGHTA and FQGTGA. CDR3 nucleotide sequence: TGTGCCAGCAGCTTGACAGGGTCCGGCGGCGGCTACACCTTC. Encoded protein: CASSLTGSGGGYTF.

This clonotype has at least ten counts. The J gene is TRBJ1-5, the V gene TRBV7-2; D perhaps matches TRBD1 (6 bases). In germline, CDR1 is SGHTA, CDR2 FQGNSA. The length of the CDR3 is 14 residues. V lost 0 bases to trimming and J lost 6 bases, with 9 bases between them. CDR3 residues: CASSLAGGGQPQHF. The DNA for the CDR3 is TGTGCCAGCAGCTTAGCGGGGGGCGGTCAGCCCCAGCATTTT.

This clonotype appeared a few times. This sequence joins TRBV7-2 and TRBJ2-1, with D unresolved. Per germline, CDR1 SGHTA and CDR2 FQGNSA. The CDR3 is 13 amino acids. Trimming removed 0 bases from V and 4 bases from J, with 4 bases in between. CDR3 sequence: CASSLAPYNEQFF. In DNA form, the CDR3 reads TGTGCCAGCAGCTTAGCCCCATACAATGAGCAGTTCTTC.

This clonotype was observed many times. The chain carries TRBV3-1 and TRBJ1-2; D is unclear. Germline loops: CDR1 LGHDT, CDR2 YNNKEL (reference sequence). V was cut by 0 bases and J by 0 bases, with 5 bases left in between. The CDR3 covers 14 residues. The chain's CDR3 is CASSQEVANYGYTF. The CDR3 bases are TGTGCCAGCAGCCAAGAGGTAGCTAACTATGGCTACACCTTC.

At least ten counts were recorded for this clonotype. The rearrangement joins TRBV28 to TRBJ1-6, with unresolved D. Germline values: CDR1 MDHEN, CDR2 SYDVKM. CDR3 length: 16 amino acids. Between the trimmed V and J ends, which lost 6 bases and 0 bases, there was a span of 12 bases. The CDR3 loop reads CASSSESGSYNSPLHF. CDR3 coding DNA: TGTGCCAGCAGCTCTGAGTCGGGCTCCTATAATTCACCCCTCCACTTT.

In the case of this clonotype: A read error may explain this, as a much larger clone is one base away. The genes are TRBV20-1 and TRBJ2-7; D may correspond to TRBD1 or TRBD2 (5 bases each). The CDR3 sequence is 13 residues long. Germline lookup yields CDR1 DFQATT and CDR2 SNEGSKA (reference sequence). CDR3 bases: TGCAGTGCTTTCCGGGACGGATTTTACGGGCAGTACTTC. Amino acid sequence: CSAFRDGFYGQYF.

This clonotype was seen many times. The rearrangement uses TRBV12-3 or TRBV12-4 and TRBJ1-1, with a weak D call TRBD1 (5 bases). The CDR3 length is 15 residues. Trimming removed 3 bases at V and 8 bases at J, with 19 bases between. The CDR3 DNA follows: TGTGCCAGCAGTTTTGGGGACTCAGGTAACTGGGAAGCTTTCTTT. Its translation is CASSFGDSGNWEAFF.

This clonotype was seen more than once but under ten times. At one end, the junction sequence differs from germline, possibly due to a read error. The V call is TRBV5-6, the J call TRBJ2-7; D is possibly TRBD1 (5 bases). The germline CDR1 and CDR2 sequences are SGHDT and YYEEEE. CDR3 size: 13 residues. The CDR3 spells CASTSIGEGVMDF. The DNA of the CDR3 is TGTGCCAGCACCTCGATAGGGGAAGGGGTTATGGACTTC.

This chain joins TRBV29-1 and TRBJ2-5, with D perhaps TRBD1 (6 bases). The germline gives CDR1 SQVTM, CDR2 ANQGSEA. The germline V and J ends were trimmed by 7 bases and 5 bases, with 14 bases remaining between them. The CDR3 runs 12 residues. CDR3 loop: CSARGPGETQYF. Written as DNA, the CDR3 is TGCAGCGCCAGGGGCCCCGGGGAGACCCAGTACTTC. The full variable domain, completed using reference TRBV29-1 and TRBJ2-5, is SAVISQKPSRDICQRGTSLTIQCQVDSQVTMMFWYRQQPGQSLTLIATANQGSEATYESGFVIDKFPISRPNLTFSTLTVSNMSPEDSSIYLCSARGPGETQYFGPGTRLLVL.

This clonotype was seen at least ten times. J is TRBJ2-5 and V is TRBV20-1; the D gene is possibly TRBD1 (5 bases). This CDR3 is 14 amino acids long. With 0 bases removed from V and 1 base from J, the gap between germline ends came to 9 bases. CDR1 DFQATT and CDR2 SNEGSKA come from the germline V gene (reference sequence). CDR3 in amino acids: CSARDPTGQETQYF. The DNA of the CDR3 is TGCAGTGCTAGAGACCCCACAGGCCAAGAGACCCAGTACTTC.

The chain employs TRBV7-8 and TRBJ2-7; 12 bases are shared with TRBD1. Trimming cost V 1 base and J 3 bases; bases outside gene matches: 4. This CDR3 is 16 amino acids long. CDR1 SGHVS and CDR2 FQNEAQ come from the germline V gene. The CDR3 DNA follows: TGTGCCAGCAGCTTAGAAGGGACAGGGGGCTACTACGAGCAGTACTTC. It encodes CASSLEGTGGYYEQYF.

Here the CDR3 DNA reads TGTGCCACCCTCACGGGACTAGAAAGTTCCAATGAGCAGTTCTTC. Translated: CATLTGLESSNEQFF. The rearrangement joins TRBV2 to TRBJ2-1; 8 bases align to TRBD2. Germline V lookup: CDR1 SNHLY, CDR2 FYNNEI. J gave up 6 bases and V 10 bases, and 14 bases lay outside the gene matches. This CDR3 contains 15 residues.

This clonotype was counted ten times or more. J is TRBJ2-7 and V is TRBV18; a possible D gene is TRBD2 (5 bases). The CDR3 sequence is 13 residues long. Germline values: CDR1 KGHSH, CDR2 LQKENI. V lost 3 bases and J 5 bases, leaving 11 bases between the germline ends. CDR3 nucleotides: TGTGCCAGCTCACCGGATAGCGCCGACGAGCAGTACTTC. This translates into CASSPDSADEQYF.

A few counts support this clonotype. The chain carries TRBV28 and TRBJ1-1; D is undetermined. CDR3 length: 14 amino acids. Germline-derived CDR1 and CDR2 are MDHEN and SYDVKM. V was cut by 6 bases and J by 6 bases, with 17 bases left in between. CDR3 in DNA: TGTGCCAGCAGCCCCCGTAGACTGAGCGCTGAAGCTTTCTTT. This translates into CASSPRRLSAEAFF.

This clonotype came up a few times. The CDR3 coding sequence is TGTGCCAGCAGTTTTTCCACTGAAGCTTTCTTT. Its protein is CASSFSTEAFF. The chain is built from TRBV12-3 or TRBV12-4 and TRBJ1-1; D ambiguous. The CDR3 extends over 11 amino acids. V was trimmed by 3 bases and J by 4 bases, leaving 3 bases between them.

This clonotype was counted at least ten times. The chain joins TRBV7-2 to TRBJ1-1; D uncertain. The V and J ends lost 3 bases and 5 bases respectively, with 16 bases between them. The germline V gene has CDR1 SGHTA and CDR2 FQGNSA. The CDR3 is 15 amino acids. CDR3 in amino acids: CASSFASGLGTEAFF. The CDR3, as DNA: TGTGCCAGCAGCTTCGCGTCCGGGCTAGGGACTGAAGCTTTCTTT. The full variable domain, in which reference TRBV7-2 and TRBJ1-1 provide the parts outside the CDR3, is GAGVSQSPSNKVTEKGKDVELRCDPISGHTALYWYRQSLGQGLEFLIYFQGNSAPDKSGLPSDRFSAERTGGSVSTLTIQRTQQEDSAVYLCASSFASGLGTEAFFGQGTRLTVV.

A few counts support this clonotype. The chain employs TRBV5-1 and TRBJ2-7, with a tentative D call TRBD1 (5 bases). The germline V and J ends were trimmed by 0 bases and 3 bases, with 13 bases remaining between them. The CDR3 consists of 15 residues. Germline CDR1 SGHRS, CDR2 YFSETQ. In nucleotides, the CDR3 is TGCGCCAGCAGCTTGGGGACAACAGGTGGCTACGAGCAGTACTTC. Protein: CASSLGTTGGYEQYF.

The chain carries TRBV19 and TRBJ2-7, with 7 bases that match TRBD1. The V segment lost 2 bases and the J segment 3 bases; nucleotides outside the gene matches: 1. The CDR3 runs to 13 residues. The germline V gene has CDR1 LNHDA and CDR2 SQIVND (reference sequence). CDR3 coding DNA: TGTGCCAGTAGTATAAACAGGGGCTACGAGCAGTACTTC. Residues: CASSINRGYEQYF.

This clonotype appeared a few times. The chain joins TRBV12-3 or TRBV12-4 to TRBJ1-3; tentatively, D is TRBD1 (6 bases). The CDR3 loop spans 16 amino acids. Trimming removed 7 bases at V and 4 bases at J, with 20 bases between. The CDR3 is CASTLGGTTKGNTIYF. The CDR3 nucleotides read TGTGCCAGCACCTTAGGTGGGACAACCAAAGGAAACACCATATATTTT.